This T cell receptor (beta chain) comes out of a study of cytomegalovirus exposure and HLA in healthy donors. Regarding the study as a whole: A link between a missense DCLRE1C variant and TCR beta V- and J-gene trimming emerged from a later analysis. Cytomegalovirus status was reportedly diagnosed by the classifier with high specificity and sensitivity.

Both 60 Vbeta primers and 13 Jbeta primers went into the PCR. The data were produced by immunoSEQ multiplex PCR, yet TCRdb's version contains in-frame clones alone and is incomplete. The data show about 120,000 clones, with over 60% seen just once and roughly 2.5% held by the top ten. Notes on this clone: Its cognate antigen is unknown.

The CDR3 is 13 amino acids. V dropped 5 bases and J dropped 1 base, with 10 bases sitting between them. Germline CDR1 SGDLS, CDR2 YYNGEE. The clonotype comes from a woman in her thirties or forties in good health and CMV-seropositive. The rearrangement uses TRBV9 and TRBJ2-7; no firm D call. The specimen sequenced was PBMCs. The CDR3 nucleotides are TGTGCCAGCAGTGCGCAGGTTTCCTACGAGCAGTACTTC. Translation gives CASSAQVSYEQYF.